This T cell receptor (beta chain) was profiled in a study of a mutant IDH1 vaccine in newly diagnosed glioma. The wider study: There were roughly 62% males and about 38% females among treated patients, whose mean age was about 41 years. At week 35 came visit V12, and visit V13 followed at week 47. General study findings and limits: Shifts in the top peripheral T cell clonotypes seemed unrelated to pseudoprogression.

As concerns this clone: Antigen specificity is unknown.

Time point given: week 35, safety follow-up. Vaccine doses each comprised 300 ug of mutant IDH1 20-mer peptide, with topical imiquimod. Profiled with immunoSEQ multiplex PCR; TCRdb holds only in-frame clones, not every one. The top ten hold more than 1.5% of the sample, which has tens of thousands of clones, 70% to 90% seen once. The CDR3 is 11 amino acids. Germline-derived CDR1 and CDR2 are SNHLY and FYNNEI. Germline trimming cut 6 bases from V and 16 bases from J; bases unmatched to any gene: 9. The chain is built from TRBV2 and TRBJ2-1, with TRBD2 matching 7 bases. The clonotype originates from a man between 25 and 39 years old with glioma. Sequencing used PBMCs, obtained from a glioma patient whose treatment included an IDH1 peptide vaccine. CDR3 region: CASSEGLKDFF. The CDR3 bases are TGTGCCAGCAGCGAGGGACTAAAGGATTTCTTC.